This T cell receptor beta chain was captured in a study of CD8 T cells in ankylosing spondylitis. Study findings and constraints: A motif of fewer than ten highly homologous TCR beta variants was seen as apparently characteristic of ankylosing spondylitis blood. Clones linked to disease were reported to show significant enrichment in matched ankylosing spondylitis synovial fluid. Existing reports had already noted some motif variants in reactive arthritis synovial fluid and blood.

This CDR3 has 13 amino acids. Trimming cost V 5 bases and J 6 bases, with 13 bases left between them. Germline V gene sequence: CDR1 SEHNR, CDR2 FQNEAQ (reference sequence). A remark on this clonotype: Its antigen is not identified.

5'-RACE, quantitative and with molecular barcodes, yielded the TCR beta libraries. Via MiXCR, TCRdb re-called the 5' RACE reads, giving one row per CDR3 protein. Among around 250,000 distinct CDR3 sequences listed, more than 25% were seen once. The receptor was isolated from a male donor with ankylosing spondylitis or in good health (not recorded which). The source material was blood, either unsorted or a sorted T cell fraction (not recorded which). The chain carries TRBV7-9 and TRBJ1-1, with D uncertain. The CDR3 bases are TGTGCCAGCAGCCTGGGCCAGTGGGCTGAAGCTTTCTTT. As protein: CASSLGQWAEAFF.